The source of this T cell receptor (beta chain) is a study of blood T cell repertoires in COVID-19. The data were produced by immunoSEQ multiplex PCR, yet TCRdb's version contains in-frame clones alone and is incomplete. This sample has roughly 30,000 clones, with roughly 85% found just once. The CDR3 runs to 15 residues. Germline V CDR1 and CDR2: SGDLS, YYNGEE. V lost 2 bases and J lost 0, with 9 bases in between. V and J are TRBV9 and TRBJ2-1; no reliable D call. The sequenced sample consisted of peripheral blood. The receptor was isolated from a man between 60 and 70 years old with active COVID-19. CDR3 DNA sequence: TGTGCCAGCAGCGTCGAGGTAAGCTCCTACAATGAGCAGTTCTTC. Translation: CASSVEVSSYNEQFF.